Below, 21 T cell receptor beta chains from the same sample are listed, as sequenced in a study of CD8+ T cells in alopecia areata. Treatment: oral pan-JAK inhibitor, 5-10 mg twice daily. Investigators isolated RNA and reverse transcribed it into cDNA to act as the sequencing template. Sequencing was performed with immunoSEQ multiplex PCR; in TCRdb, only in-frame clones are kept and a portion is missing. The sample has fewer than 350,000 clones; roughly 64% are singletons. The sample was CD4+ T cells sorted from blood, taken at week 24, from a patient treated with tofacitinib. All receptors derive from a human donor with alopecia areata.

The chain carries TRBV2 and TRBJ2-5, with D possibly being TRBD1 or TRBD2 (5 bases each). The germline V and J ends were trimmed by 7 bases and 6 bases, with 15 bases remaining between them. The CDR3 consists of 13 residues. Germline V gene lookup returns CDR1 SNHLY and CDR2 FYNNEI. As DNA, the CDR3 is TGTGCCAGCACCCGGGCAGAGGGGCAGACCCAGTACTTC. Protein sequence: CASTRAEGQTQYF.

The CDR3 sequence is CSAGSRGSPLHF. CDR3 nucleotide sequence: TGCAGCGCCGGCTCCAGGGGTTCACCCCTCCACTTT. V is TRBV29-1 and J is TRBJ1-6, with a tentative D call TRBD1 (6 bases). The CDR3 is made up of 12 amino acids. Trimming left V 7 bases short and J 9 bases short, with 13 bases between. Germline loops: CDR1 SQVTM, CDR2 ANQGSEA.

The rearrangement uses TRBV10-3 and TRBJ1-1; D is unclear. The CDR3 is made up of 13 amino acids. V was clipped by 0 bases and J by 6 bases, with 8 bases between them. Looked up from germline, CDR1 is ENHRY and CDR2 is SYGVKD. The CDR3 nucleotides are TGTGCCATCAGTGAGTCGGGCGGCCCTGAAGCTTTCTTT. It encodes CAISESGGPEAFF.

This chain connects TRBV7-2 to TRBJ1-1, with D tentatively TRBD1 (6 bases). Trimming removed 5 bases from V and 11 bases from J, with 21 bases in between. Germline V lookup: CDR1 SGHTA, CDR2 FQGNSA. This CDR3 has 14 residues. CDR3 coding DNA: TGTGCCAGCAGCGGAGACTCGGGGGGCTTGCGGGCTTTCTTT. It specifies CASSGDSGGLRAFF.

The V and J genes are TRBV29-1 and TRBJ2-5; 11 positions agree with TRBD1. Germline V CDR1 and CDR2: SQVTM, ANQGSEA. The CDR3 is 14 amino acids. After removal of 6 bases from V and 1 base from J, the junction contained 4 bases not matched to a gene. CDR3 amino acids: CSVSGTGGQETQYF. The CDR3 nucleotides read TGCAGCGTCTCCGGGACAGGGGGCCAAGAGACCCAGTACTTC.

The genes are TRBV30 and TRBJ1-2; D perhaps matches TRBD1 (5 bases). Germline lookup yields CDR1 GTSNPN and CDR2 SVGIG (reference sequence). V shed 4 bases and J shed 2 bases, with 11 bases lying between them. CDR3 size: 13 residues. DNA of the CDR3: TGTGCCTGGATGGGGCAATCGAACTATGGCTACACCTTC. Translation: CAWMGQSNYGYTF.

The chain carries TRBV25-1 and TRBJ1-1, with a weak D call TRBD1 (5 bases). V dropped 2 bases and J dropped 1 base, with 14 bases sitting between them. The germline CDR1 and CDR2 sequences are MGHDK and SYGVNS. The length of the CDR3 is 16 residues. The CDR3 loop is CASSEGVGVTNTEAFF. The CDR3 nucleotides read TGTGCCAGCAGTGAAGGGGTAGGGGTAACGAACACTGAAGCTTTCTTT.

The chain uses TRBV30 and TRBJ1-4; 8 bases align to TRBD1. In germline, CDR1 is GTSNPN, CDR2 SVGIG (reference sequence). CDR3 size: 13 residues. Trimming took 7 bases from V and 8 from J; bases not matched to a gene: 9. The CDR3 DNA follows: TGTGCCTTCCGGGACAGGAAACCCGAAAAACTGTTTTTT. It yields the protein CAFRDRKPEKLFF.

This CDR3 reads CASGLGGTGERTEAFF. The CDR3 DNA reads as TGTGCTAGTGGTTTGGGTGGGACAGGCGAACGGACTGAAGCTTTCTTT. The rearrangement uses TRBV12-5 and TRBJ1-1; TRBD1 aligns across 8 bases. CDR3 length equals 16 residues. The germline V gene encodes CDR1 LGHNT and CDR2 FRNRAP. V shed 1 base and J 5 bases; nucleotides not matched to a gene: 9. The full variable domain, its missing parts supplied by reference TRBV12-5 and TRBJ1-1, is DARVTQTPRHKVTEMGQEVTMRCQPILGHNTVFWYRQTMMQGLELLAYFRNRAPLDDSGMPKDRFSAEMPDATLATLKIQPSEPRDSAVYFCASGLGGTGERTEAFFGQGTRLTVV.

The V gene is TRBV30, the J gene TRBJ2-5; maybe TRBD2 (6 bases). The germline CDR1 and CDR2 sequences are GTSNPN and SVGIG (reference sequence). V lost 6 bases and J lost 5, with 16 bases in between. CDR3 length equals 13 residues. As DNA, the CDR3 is TGTGCCTGCAATAGCGGCCTGGGGGAGACCCAGTACTTC. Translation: CACNSGLGETQYF.

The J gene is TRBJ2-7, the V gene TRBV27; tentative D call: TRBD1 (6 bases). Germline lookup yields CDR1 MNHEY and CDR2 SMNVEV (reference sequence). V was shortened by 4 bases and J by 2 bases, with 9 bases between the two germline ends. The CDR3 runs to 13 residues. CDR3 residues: CASSSGQTYEQYF. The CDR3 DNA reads TGTGCCAGCAGTTCGGGACAAACCTACGAGCAGTACTTC.

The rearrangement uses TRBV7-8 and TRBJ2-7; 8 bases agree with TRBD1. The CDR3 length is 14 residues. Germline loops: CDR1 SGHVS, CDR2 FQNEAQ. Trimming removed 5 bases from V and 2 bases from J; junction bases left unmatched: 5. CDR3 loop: CASSHDRGPYEQYF. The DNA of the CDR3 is TGTGCCAGCAGCCATGACAGGGGCCCCTACGAGCAGTACTTC.

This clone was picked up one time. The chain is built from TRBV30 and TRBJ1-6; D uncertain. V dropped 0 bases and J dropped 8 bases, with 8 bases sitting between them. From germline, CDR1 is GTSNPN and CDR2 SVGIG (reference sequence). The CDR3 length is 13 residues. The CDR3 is CAWSVLTDSPLHF. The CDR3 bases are TGTGCCTGGAGTGTACTAACGGATTCACCCCTCCACTTT.

DNA for the CDR3: TGTGCCAGGAAAGGAGCTTACACTGAAGCTTTCTTT. Its protein is CARKGAYTEAFF. The gene calls are TRBV2 and TRBJ1-1; D uncertain. The V end lost 9 bases, the J end lost 3 bases, and 11 bases lay between the germline ends. The CDR3 covers 12 residues. Germline CDR1 is SNHLY and CDR2 is FYNNEI.

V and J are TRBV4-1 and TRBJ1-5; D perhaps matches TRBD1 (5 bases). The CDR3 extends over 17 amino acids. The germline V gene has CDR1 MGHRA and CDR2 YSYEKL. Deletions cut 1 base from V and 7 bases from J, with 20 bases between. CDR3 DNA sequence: TGCGCCAGCAGCCAAGGAGGGGCATGGGAAAGAAGGCAGCCCCAGCATTTT. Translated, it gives CASSQGGAWERRQPQHF.

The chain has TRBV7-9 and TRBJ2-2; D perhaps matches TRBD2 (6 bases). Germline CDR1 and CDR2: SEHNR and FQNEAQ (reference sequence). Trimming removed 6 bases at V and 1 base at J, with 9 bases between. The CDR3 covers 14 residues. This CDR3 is CASRGGENTGELFF. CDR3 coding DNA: TGTGCCAGCAGAGGCGGGGAGAACACCGGGGAGCTGTTTTTT.

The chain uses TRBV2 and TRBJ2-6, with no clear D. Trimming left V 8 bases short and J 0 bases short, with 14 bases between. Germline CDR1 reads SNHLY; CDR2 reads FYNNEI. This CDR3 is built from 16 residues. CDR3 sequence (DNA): TGTGCCAGCGGATCAACAGTGAACTCTGGGGCCAACGTCCTGACTTTC. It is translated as CASGSTVNSGANVLTF.

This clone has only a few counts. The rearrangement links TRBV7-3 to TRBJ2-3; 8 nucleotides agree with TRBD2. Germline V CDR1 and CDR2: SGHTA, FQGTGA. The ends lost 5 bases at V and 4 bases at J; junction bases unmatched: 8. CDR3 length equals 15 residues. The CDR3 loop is CASSPRGGQADTQYF. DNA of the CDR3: TGTGCCAGCAGCCCCCGGGGGGGCCAGGCAGATACGCAGTATTTT.

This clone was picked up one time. CDR3 DNA: TGTGCCTGGAGCGATAATGTTGGGTATGGCTACACCTTC. As protein: CAWSDNVGYGYTF. The chain couples TRBV30 to TRBJ1-2; D is ambiguous. CDR3 length: 13 residues. V was cut by 3 bases and J by 5 bases, with 13 bases left in between. Germline loops: CDR1 GTSNPN, CDR2 SVGIG (reference sequence).

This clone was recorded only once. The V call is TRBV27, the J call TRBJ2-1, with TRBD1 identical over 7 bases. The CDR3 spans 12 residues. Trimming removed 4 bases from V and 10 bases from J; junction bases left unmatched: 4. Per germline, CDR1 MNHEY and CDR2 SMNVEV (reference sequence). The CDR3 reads CASSYRGREQFF. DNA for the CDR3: TGTGCCAGCAGTTACAGGGGAAGGGAGCAGTTCTTC.

CDR3 sequence: CASSLGPDPTETQYF. The CDR3 region has the DNA TGTGCCAGCAGCTTAGGGCCGGACCCCACGGAGACCCAGTACTTC. The rearrangement links TRBV11-2 to TRBJ2-5, with D unclear. V dropped 1 base and J dropped 5 bases, with 14 bases sitting between them. CDR3 length: 15 residues. CDR1 and CDR2 (germline): SGHAT, FQNNGV.